This T cell receptor (beta chain) was retrieved from a study of cytomegalovirus exposure and HLA in healthy donors. Vbeta (60) and Jbeta (13) primers were used in the PCR. Source study methods: It was a later analysis that counted around 85 million unique TCR beta chains, of which about 10 million were shared. The assay was immunoSEQ multiplex PCR, and TCRdb's table has in-frame clones only and misses some. That table furnishes V, J and clone size, whereas the DNA furnished D and trimming. The sample shows about 90,000 clones, less than 80% of them seen only once. The V gene's germline CDR1 is DFQATT and CDR2 SNEGSKA (reference sequence). The CDR3 sequence is 11 residues long. V lost 6 bases, J lost 4 bases, and 9 bases lay in between.

The specimen was PBMCs. The chain combines TRBV20-1 with TRBJ1-1; unclear D gene. The sequence came from a man younger than 40 in good health and CMV-seronegative. CDR3 sequence (DNA): TGCAGTGCAAGCGAGGGCACTGAAGCTTTCTTT. Encoded protein: CSASEGTEAFF.